What follows are 17 T cell receptor beta chains derived from one specimen sequenced in a study of human T cells and chemical hapten exposure. Documented time point: patch test 1, 2 weeks after DPC sensitization. This sample's treatment: therapeutic diphenylcyclopropenone sensitization with weekly scalp DPC. TCRdb passed the RACE reads through MiXCR, listing each CDR3 protein once. In the table there are about 360,000 distinct CDR3 sequences, approximately 4.4% of which are singletons. Sequencing used whole blood, obtained in connection with sensitization to the hapten diphenylcyclopropenone (DPC). The receptor set was obtained from a woman aged 50 to 60 with alopecia areata. Some clones in this sample may be carry-over from other donors' samples.

There are many counts of this clonotype. This chain links TRBV12-3 or TRBV12-4 with TRBJ2-3; the match to TRBD1 covers 8 bases. The CDR3 has 14 amino acids. The ends lost 6 bases at V and 6 bases at J; junction bases unmatched: 8. CDR3 in DNA: TGTGCCAGCAGCTTCCGGACAGGGCGCGATACGCAGTATTTT. This codes for CASSFRTGRDTQYF.

This clonotype was observed at least ten times. The chain combines TRBV29-1 with TRBJ1-5, with D possibly matching TRBD1 (5 bases). Trimming cost V 4 bases and J 7 bases, with 11 bases left between them. CDR1 SQVTM and CDR2 ANQGSEA come from the germline V gene. This CDR3 spans 12 amino acids. CDR3 coding DNA: TGCAGCGTTGGGGGGATGGGGCAGCCCCAGCATTTT. This codes for CSVGGMGQPQHF.

This clonotype was found a few times. J is TRBJ1-4 and V is TRBV29-1; D uncertain. This CDR3 is built from 13 residues. Trimming took off 5 bases at V and 7 bases at J, with 14 bases between the two ends. Germline V CDR1 and CDR2: SQVTM, ANQGSEA. Written as DNA, the CDR3 is TGCAGCGTTATAAAGGAAAAGAGTGAAAAACTGTTTTTT. Protein product: CSVIKEKSEKLFF.

This clonotype was seen ten or more times. The rearrangement joins TRBV5-1 to TRBJ2-7; D is perhaps TRBD2 (6 bases). Trimming pared 4 bases from V and 2 bases from J, leaving 16 bases between. CDR1 and CDR2 (germline): SGHRS, YFSETQ. The CDR3 is 15 amino acids. The CDR3 region is CASSPGGLLTYEQYF. CDR3 nucleotide sequence: TGCGCCAGCAGCCCCGGAGGGCTTCTAACCTACGAGCAGTACTTC.

Only one count was recorded for this clonotype. Since a much larger clone is just one base distant, this may be a read error. The J gene is TRBJ1-6, the V gene TRBV6-2 or TRBV6-3, with D uncertain. Germline CDR1 reads MNHEY; CDR2 reads SVGEGT. The CDR3 is made up of 13 amino acids. CDR3 in amino acids: CTSSYSEGSPLHF. CDR3 DNA sequence: TGTACCAGCAGTTACTCGGAAGGTTCACCCCTCCACTTT.

This clonotype was recorded many times. The CDR3 DNA reads TGTGCCAGCAGCCAAGAGACAGGGGCAGATACGCAGTATTTT. Protein: CASSQETGADTQYF. V gene TRBV4-2 combines with J gene TRBJ2-3, with 8 bases lining up with TRBD1. Germline trimming cut 0 bases from V and 4 bases from J; bases unmatched to any gene: 0. This CDR3 contains 14 residues. The germline V gene has CDR1 LGHNA and CDR2 YNFKEQ.

This clonotype was recorded many times. In nucleotides, the CDR3 is TGCAGTGTATGGAGTCCTGGAAACACCATATATTTT. Its protein is CSVWSPGNTIYF. The chain uses TRBV20-1 and TRBJ1-3, with D hard to call. This CDR3 is built from 12 residues. Germline loops: CDR1 DFQATT, CDR2 SNEGSKA (reference sequence). The V end was cut by 7 bases, the J end by 2 bases, with 9 bases between.

The table lists this clonotype with many counts. This rearrangement joins TRBV7-9 to TRBJ1-5; weak D call: TRBD1 (6 bases). The CDR3 covers 14 residues. The V gene's germline CDR1 is SEHNR and CDR2 FQNEAQ (reference sequence). V was cut by 5 bases and J by 6 bases, with 14 bases left in between. CDR3 DNA: TGTGCCAGCAGCCGGACAGAGGGCTCTCAGCCCCAGCATTTT. Protein sequence: CASSRTEGSQPQHF.

This clonotype occurred many times. V and J are TRBV6-2 or TRBV6-3 and TRBJ2-2, with TRBD1 identical over 9 bases. This CDR3 spans 14 amino acids. CDR1 is MNHEY and CDR2 is SVGEGT in the germline V gene. V lost 6 bases, J lost 6 bases, and 5 bases stayed unmatched. CDR3 DNA: TGTGCCAGCAGAGGACAGGGGTCGGCCGGGGAGCTGTTTTTT. Translation: CASRGQGSAGELFF.

This clonotype was counted many times. This chain links TRBV29-1 with TRBJ2-7; 8 positions agree with TRBD1. Germline V CDR1 and CDR2: SQVTM, ANQGSEA. This CDR3 contains 15 residues. After removal of 0 bases from V and 5 bases from J, the junction contained 9 bases not matched to a gene. Here the CDR3 DNA reads TGCAGCGTTGAAGATGGTAACAGGGGGGTCGACGAGCAGTACTTC. Its translation is CSVEDGNRGVDEQYF.

This clonotype showed up just a few times. The chain uses TRBV6-6 and TRBJ1-6; D is unresolved. With 0 bases removed from V and 4 bases from J, the gap between germline ends came to 13 bases. CDR1 is MNHNY and CDR2 is SVGAGI in the germline V gene (reference sequence). This CDR3 comprises 17 residues. The CDR3, as DNA: TGTGCCAGCAGTTACTCTTCTCCCGGGCCATATAATTCACCCCTCCACTTT. Its protein product is CASSYSSPGPYNSPLHF.

This clonotype was counted at least ten times. This chain links TRBV6-5 with TRBJ2-2; 9 bases match TRBD2. The ends lost 5 bases at V and 0 bases at J; junction bases unmatched: 4. This CDR3 region has 16 residues. CDR1 and CDR2 from the germline V gene are MNHEY and SVGAGI. DNA for the CDR3: TGTGCCAGCAGTCGGACTAGCGTAGCGAACACCGGGGAGCTGTTTTTT. This sequence encodes CASSRTSVANTGELFF.

The V and J genes are TRBV11-3 and TRBJ1-6, with D possibly TRBD1 on 6 matching bases. The germline CDR1 and CDR2 sequences are SGHNT and YENEEA. The CDR3 is made up of 19 amino acids. V was trimmed by 4 bases and J by 4 bases, leaving 23 bases between them. The CDR3 coding sequence is TGTGCCAGCAGCTACGACAGGTCGCGACGCGCTCATTATAATTCACCCCTCCACTTT. It translates to CASSYDRSRRAHYNSPLHF.

This clonotype was counted ten times or more. CDR3 sequence reads: CASSQGGSSYNSPLHF. CDR3 sequence (DNA): TGTGCCAGCAGCCAAGGGGGGAGCTCCTATAATTCACCCCTCCACTTT. The chain carries TRBV4-2 and TRBJ1-6; D may be TRBD1 (5 bases). Trimming pared 1 base from V and 0 bases from J, leaving 7 bases between. The CDR3 is 16 residues long. Germline CDR1 reads LGHNA; CDR2 reads YNFKEQ.

This clonotype was recorded at least ten times. This rearrangement joins TRBV6-6 to TRBJ1-4, with a tentative D call TRBD1 (6 bases). Germline V gives CDR1 MNHNY, CDR2 SVGAGI (reference sequence). The CDR3 sequence is 14 residues long. Trimming removed 0 bases at V and 8 bases at J, with 10 bases between. For the CDR3, the DNA is TGTGCCAGCAGTTACTCAAGGGGGACCGAAAAACTGTTTTTT. Translation: CASSYSRGTEKLFF.

The sample holds many counts of this clonotype. The gene calls are TRBV2 and TRBJ1-6, with D maybe TRBD1 (5 bases). The germline V and J ends were trimmed by 7 bases and 0 bases, with 10 bases remaining between them. This CDR3 contains 15 residues. Germline-derived CDR1 and CDR2 are SNHLY and FYNNEI. CDR3 protein: CASIGGSSYNSPLHF. The CDR3 nucleotides are TGTGCCAGCATCGGGGGGAGCTCCTATAATTCACCCCTCCACTTT.

This CDR3 is CASSFDLAGGREQYF. Here the CDR3 DNA reads TGTGCCAGCAGCTTCGATCTAGCGGGGGGGCGCGAGCAGTACTTC. V and J are TRBV11-2 and TRBJ2-7; TRBD2 aligns across 12 bases. Germline V gene sequence: CDR1 SGHAT, CDR2 FQNNGV. Unmatched junction bases numbered 6, after V lost 3 bases and J lost 6 bases. CDR3 length: 15 amino acids.